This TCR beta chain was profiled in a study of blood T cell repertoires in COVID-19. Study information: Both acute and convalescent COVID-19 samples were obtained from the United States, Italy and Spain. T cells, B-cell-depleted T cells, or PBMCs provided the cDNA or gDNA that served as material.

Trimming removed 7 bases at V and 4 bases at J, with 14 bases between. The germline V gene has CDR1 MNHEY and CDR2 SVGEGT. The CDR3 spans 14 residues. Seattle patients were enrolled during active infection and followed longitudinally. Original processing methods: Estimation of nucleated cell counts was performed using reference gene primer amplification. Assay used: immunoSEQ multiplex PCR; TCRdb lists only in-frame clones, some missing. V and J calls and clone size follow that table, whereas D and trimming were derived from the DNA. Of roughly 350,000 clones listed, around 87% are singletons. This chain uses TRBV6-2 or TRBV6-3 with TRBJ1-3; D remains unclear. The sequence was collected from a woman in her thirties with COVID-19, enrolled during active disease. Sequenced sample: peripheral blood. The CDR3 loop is CASIPYGGGNTIYF. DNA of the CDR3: TGTGCCAGCATCCCCTATGGAGGGGGAAACACCATATATTTT.